Listed below are T cell receptor beta chains from one sample, sequenced in a study of read filtering for tumor transcriptome and immune sequencing. Each CDR3 protein gets one entry after TCRdb re-called the reads with MiXCR. Of 14,000 to 15,000 distinct CDR3 sequences in the sample, around 21% are singletons; the top ten hold around 84%. Sequenced input: a population of CD138-negative cells sorted from bone marrow. All receptors come from a donor at least 40 years old with multiple myeloma. Each CDR3 is given without its conserved first and last residue. D genes are given only for firm matches. Part of the rows lack a size; the others show once, few, many or a class for expanded clones.

D gene	V gene	clone size	J gene	CDR3 protein
NA	TRBV7-9	few	TRBJ2-1	ASPPEQQGYNEQF
NA	TRBV19	few	TRBJ2-3	ASSIRRLEAQY
NA	TRBV2	few	TRBJ2-3	ASSEQEGAQY
TRBD1	TRBV30	few	TRBJ1-1	AWTHRGRGSNTEAF
NA	TRBV20-1	many	TRBJ2-1	SAAEANEQF
NA	TRBV20-1	NA	TRBJ1-4	SARDPSGGEKLF
NA	TRBV20-1	many	TRBJ1-4	SARDPRGGATNEKLF
NA	TRBV18	few	TRBJ2-1	ASSRYAKFGNEQF
NA	TRBV7-2	NA	TRBJ2-5	ASSLVGIPQETQY
NA	TRBV10-1	many	TRBJ2-4	ASSDGAGKNIQY
TRBD1	TRBV18	NA	TRBJ2-1	ASSPLGQGNGNEQF
TRBD2	TRBV11-2	NA	TRBJ2-1	ASSLVAGHSYNEQF
NA	TRBV30	NA	TRBJ2-2	AWTGVGELF
NA	TRBV13	NA	TRBJ1-2	ASSLRIGGNGYT
TRBD1	TRBV29-1	few	TRBJ1-5	SVGLPGQRPSNQPQH
TRBD2	TRBV12-3/TRBV12-4	many	TRBJ2-1	ASRTTSGINEQF
TRBD1	TRBV2	NA	TRBJ1-1	ASSRDSDTEAF
TRBD1	TRBV7-9	many	TRBJ2-1	ASSLTDRFVNEQF
NA	TRBV5-1	NA	TRBJ2-5	ASSLRVTGQETQY
TRBD2	TRBV7-2	many	TRBJ2-7	ASSPGLALTYEQY
NA	TRBV4-2	many	TRBJ2-1	ASSQEGAGLSYNEQF
TRBD2	TRBV30	NA	TRBJ2-3	AWTPSWASGGRDTQY
TRBD1	TRBV2	many	TRBJ2-3	ASRAGTGASKGQY
TRBD2	TRBV7-9	NA	TRBJ2-1	ASSPGTSNGDAQF
NA	TRBV20-1	NA	TRBJ1-1	SAPRWGGTEAF
TRBD2	TRBV24-1	NA	TRBJ2-1	ATGRSGEGLYNEQF
NA	TRBV7-3	few	TRBJ2-1	ASSLDGRQF
NA	TRBV28	many	TRBJ2-7	ASSPYRDGTYEQY
TRBD1	TRBV3-1	many	TRBJ2-7	ASSLAAGGFEQY
TRBD2	TRBV4-2	medium-sized	TRBJ2-1	ASSQDRAQLAGGPHEQF
TRBD2	TRBV3-1	many	TRBJ2-4	ASSPGTSGGVAKNIQY
NA	TRBV7-9	NA	TRBJ1-1	ASSSAGGLAEAF
NA	TRBV19	NA	TRBJ2-1	ASSIEWSSIYNEQF
NA	TRBV11-2	few	TRBJ2-5	ASSLDGGPGETQY
NA	TRBV5-6	many	TRBJ2-2	ASKSSESFGELF
NA	TRBV5-4	many	TRBJ2-3	ASSAQSSRTQY